This T cell receptor (beta chain) was found in a study of identical twins. The germline CDR1 and CDR2 sequences are DFQATT and SNEGSKA (reference sequence). Trimming removed 0 bases at V and 6 bases at J, with 18 bases between. CDR3 length: 17 residues. TCRdb processed the 5' RACE reads anew with MiXCR; each CDR3 protein has one entry. Found here are about 660,000 distinct CDR3 sequences, over 8.5% of them singletons; the top ten hold roughly 0.9%. Points on this clonotype: The target antigen is unknown.

Study-wide points: Abundant beta clonotypes from cord blood bore fewer insertions; memory repertoires lacked this pattern.

The data were also submitted as part of a second study, on yellow fever vaccine responses in identical twins.

Sequencing was carried out using PBMCs. This sequence joins TRBV20-1 and TRBJ1-6; D uncertain. The clonotype comes from a woman younger than 30 in good health. The CDR3 region is CSARDLSGSRVNSPLHF. The CDR3 DNA reads TGCAGTGCTAGAGATCTCTCCGGCAGCAGAGTTAATTCACCCCTCCACTTT.